The clone carrying this T cell receptor (beta chain) was detected many times. As yet, its antigen is unknown. The sample belongs to a study of blood T cells in healthy people across ages. Points from the study as a whole: Long-lived and aged donors differed, with more naive CD4+ cells and higher diversity in the long-lived.

Collection of around 10 milliliters of peripheral blood was performed for each donor. Germline lookup yields CDR1 MNHNY and CDR2 SVGAGI (reference sequence). J lost 5 bases, V lost 6 bases, and 2 bases had no gene match. CDR3 size: 12 residues. Using a J-beta primer mix together with a sample-barcoded 5' primer, a second PCR was run for about 6 to 12 cycles. Each cDNA molecule carried a tag from a template-switch adaptor that contained 12 random nucleotides. TCRdb passed the 5' RACE reads through MiXCR, listing each CDR3 protein once. The sample has some 850,000 distinct CDR3 sequences; roughly 25% are singletons. These same records also appear under a second study, on T cells of mothers and their children. That source reports: The study obtained over 8 million TCR beta CDR3 reads per mother and 2.5 million to 3.5 million per child.

The J gene is TRBJ2-3, the V gene TRBV6-6; TRBD1 aligns across 7 bases. The receptor was derived from a boy aged 5-17 years in good health. The sequenced sample consisted of blood. CDR3: CASSRTGDTQYF. CDR3 DNA sequence: TGTGCCAGCAGCCGGACAGGAGATACGCAGTATTTT.